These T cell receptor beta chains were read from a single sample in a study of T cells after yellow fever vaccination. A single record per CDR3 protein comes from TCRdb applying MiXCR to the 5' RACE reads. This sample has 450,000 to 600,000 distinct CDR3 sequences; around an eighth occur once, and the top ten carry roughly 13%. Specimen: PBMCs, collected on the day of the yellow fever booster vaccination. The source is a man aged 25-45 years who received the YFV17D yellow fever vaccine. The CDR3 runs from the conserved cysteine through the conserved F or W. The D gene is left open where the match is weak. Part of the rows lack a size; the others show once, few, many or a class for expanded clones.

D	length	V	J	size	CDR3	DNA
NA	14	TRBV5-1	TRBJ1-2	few	CASSQHRANYGYTF	TGCGCCAGCAGCCAGCACAGGGCTAACTATGGCTACACCTTC
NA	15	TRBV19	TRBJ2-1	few	CASSIDLAGYNEQFF	TGTGCCAGTAGTATAGATCTCGCGGGCTACAATGAGCAGTTCTTC
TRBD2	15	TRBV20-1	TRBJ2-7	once	CSASPRSGRGYEQYF	TGCAGTGCTAGCCCTAGAAGCGGGAGAGGTTACGAGCAGTACTTC
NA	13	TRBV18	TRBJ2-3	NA	CASSPPVGDTQYF	TGTGCCAGCTCACCACCGGTTGGAGATACGCAGTATTTT
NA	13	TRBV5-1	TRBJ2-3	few	CASSLAPQDTQYF	TGCGCCAGCAGCTTGGCCCCCCAGGATACGCAGTATTTT
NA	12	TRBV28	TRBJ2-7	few	CASREGTYEQYF	TGTGCCAGCAGAGAGGGTACCTACGAGCAGTACTTC
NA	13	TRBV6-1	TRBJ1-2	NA	CASSVSGPYGYTF	TGTGCCAGCAGTGTGTCGGGACCCTATGGCTACACCTTC
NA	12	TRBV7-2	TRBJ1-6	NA	CASSLDYSPLHF	TGTGCCAGCAGCTTAGATTATTCACCCCTCCACTTT
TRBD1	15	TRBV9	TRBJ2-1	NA	CASSPEAGGHNEQFF	TGTGCCAGCAGCCCAGAGGCAGGGGGCCACAATGAGCAGTTCTTC
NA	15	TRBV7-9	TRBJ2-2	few	CASSLGLVDTGELFF	TGTGCCAGCAGCTTAGGACTAGTTGACACCGGGGAGCTGTTTTTT
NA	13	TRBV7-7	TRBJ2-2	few	CASSSDLRRELFF	TGTGCCAGCAGCTCAGATCTACGGAGGGAGCTGTTTTTT
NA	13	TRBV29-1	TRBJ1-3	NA	CSVDGNLGNTIYF	TGCAGCGTTGATGGTAATCTTGGAAACACCATATATTTT
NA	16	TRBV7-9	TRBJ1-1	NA	CASSCRDSQGDTEAFF	TGTGCCAGCAGCTGTCGGGATTCCCAAGGGGACACTGAAGCTTTCTTT
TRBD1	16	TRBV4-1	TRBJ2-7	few	CASSHSGGRGSYEQYF	TGCGCCAGCAGCCATTCAGGGGGACGCGGCTCCTACGAGCAGTACTTC
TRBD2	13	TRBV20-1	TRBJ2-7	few	CSAWGLAEYEQYF	TGCAGTGCTTGGGGACTAGCGGAATACGAGCAGTACTTC
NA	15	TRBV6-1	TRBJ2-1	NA	CASSEPRGRYNEQFF	TGTGCCAGCAGTGAACCGCGTGGTCGGTACAATGAGCAGTTCTTC
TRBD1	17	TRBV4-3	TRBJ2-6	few	CASSRTGLSSGANVLTF	TGCGCCAGCAGCCGGACAGGGCTTAGCTCTGGGGCCAACGTCCTGACTTTC
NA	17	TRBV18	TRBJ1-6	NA	CASSQTGQSSYNSPLHF	TGTGCCAGCTCACAAACGGGCCAAAGCTCCTATAATTCACCCCTCCACTTT
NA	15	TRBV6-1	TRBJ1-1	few	CASNPSGQGNTEAFF	TGTGCCAGCAACCCTTCTGGGCAGGGGAACACTGAAGCTTTCTTT
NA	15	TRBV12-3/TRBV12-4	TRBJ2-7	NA	CASSLKGGSSYEQYF	TGTGCCAGCAGTTTAAAGGGGGGAAGCTCCTACGAGCAGTACTTC
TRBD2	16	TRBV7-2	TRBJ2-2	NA	CASSLVLAGKSRELFF	TGTGCCAGCAGCTTAGTGCTAGCGGGAAAGTCCAGGGAGCTGTTTTTT
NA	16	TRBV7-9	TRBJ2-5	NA	CASSLGGWQVQETQYF	TGTGCCAGCAGCTTAGGAGGATGGCAGGTCCAAGAGACCCAGTACTTC
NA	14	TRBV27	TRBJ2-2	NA	CASGDNWNTGELFF	TGTGCCAGCGGGGACAATTGGAACACCGGGGAGCTGTTTTTT
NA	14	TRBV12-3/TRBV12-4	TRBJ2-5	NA	CASRGGVSQETQYF	TGTGCCAGCAGGGGGGGCGTGAGTCAAGAGACCCAGTACTTC
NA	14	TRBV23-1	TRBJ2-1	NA	CASSQEQDSDEQFF	TGCGCCAGCAGTCAAGAACAGGACAGCGATGAGCAGTTCTTC
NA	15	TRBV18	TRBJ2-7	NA	CASSPSWQLGYEQYF	TGTGCCAGCTCACCCTCGTGGCAGTTGGGCTACGAGCAGTACTTC
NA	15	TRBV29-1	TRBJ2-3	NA	CSVEARGPHTDTQYF	TGCAGCGTTGAAGCCCGGGGCCCCCACACAGATACGCAGTATTTT
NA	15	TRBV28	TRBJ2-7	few	CASSLDFYSSYEQYF	TGTGCCAGCAGTCTGGACTTTTACAGCTCCTACGAGCAGTACTTC
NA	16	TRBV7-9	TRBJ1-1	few	CASSFPTGSSDTEAFF	TGTGCCAGCAGCTTTCCCACAGGGTCGAGCGACACTGAAGCTTTCTTT
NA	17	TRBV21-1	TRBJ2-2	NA	CASSKSGLAGVSGELFF	TGTGCCAGCAGCAAAAGTGGACTAGCGGGAGTTAGCGGGGAGCTGTTTTTT
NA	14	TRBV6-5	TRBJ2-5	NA	CASSYVGGRETQYF	TGTGCCAGCAGTTATGTGGGGGGCCGGGAGACCCAGTACTTC
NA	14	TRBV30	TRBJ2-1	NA	CAWGRLGIMNEQFF	TGTGCCTGGGGGCGTCTGGGCATAATGAATGAGCAGTTCTTC
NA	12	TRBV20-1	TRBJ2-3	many	CSATGDSDTQYF	TGCAGTGCTACGGGGGATTCAGATACGCAGTATTTT
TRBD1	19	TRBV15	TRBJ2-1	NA	CATSRESDRGNPSYNVQFF	TGTGCCACCAGCAGAGAGTCGGACAGGGGTAATCCTTCCTACAATGTGCAGTTCTTC
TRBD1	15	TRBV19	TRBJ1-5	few	CASFSGQGAGQPQHF	TGTGCCAGTTTCTCTGGACAGGGGGCTGGACAGCCCCAGCATTTT
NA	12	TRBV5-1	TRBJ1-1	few	CASSLLGPEAFF	TGCGCCAGCAGCTTGTTAGGTCCTGAAGCTTTCTTT
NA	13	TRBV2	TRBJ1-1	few	CAKQFRGQTEAFF	TGTGCGAAGCAGTTCCGGGGGCAGACTGAAGCTTTCTTT
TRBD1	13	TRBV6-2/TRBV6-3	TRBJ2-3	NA	CASETGVTDTQYF	TGTGCCAGTGAGACAGGGGTAACAGATACGCAGTATTTT
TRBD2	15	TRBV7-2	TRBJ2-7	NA	CASSLETSVNYEQYF	TGTGCCAGCAGCTTAGAGACTAGCGTGAACTACGAGCAGTACTTC
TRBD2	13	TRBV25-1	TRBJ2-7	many	CASRPSGSYEQYF	TGTGCCAGCAGGCCTAGCGGGTCCTACGAGCAGTACTTC
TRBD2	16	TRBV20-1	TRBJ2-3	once	CSARGVAGPSTDTQYF	TGCAGTGCTAGAGGGGTAGCGGGCCCTAGCACAGATACGCAGTATTTT
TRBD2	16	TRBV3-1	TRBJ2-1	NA	CASSQTSGNSYNEQFF	TGTGCCAGCAGCCAAACTAGCGGGAACTCCTACAATGAGCAGTTCTTC
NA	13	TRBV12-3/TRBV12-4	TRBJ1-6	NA	CASSFRAGSPLHF	TGTGCCAGCAGTTTCCGGGCGGGTTCACCCCTCCACTTT
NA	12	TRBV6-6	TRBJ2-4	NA	CASSQPQSESHF	TGTGCCAGCAGTCAACCTCAGTCGGAGTCTCACTTC
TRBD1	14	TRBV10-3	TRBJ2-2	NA	CAIMRQGASGELFF	TGTGCCATCATGCGGCAGGGGGCATCGGGGGAGCTGTTTTTT
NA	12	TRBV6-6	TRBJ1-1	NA	CASSSTSGQAFF	TGTGCCAGCAGTAGCACCTCAGGGCAGGCTTTCTTT
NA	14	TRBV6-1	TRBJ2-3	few	CASRFTRVTDTQYF	TGTGCCAGCAGGTTTACCAGGGTCACAGATACGCAGTATTTT
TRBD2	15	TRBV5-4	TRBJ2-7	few	CASSRGLAGPYEQYF	TGTGCCAGCAGCCGCGGACTAGCGGGACCTTACGAGCAGTACTTC
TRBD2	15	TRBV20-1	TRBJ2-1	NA	CSAGKPGLAGGEQFF	TGCAGTGCTGGGAAACCGGGACTAGCGGGAGGGGAGCAGTTCTTC
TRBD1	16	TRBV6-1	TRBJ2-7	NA	CASRSFPGQGIYEQYF	TGTGCCAGCAGGAGCTTCCCGGGACAGGGAATCTACGAGCAGTACTTC
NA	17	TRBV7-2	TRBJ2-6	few	CASSYGGGFAGANVLTF	TGTGCCAGCAGCTATGGAGGGGGGTTCGCTGGGGCCAACGTCCTGACTTTC
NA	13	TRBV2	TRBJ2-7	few	CASSGVDSYEQYF	TGTGCCAGCAGTGGGGTCGACTCCTACGAGCAGTACTTC
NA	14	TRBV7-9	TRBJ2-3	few	CASSPSFSTDTQYF	TGTGCCAGCAGCCCTAGCTTTTCCACAGATACGCAGTATTTT
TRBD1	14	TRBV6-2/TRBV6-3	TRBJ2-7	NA	CASSYGTGVSEQYF	TGTGCCAGCAGTTACGGGACAGGGGTTAGCGAGCAGTACTTC
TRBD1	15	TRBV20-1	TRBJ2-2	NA	CSANAGTGGIGELFF	TGCAGTGCTAACGCCGGGACAGGGGGGATCGGGGAGCTGTTTTTT